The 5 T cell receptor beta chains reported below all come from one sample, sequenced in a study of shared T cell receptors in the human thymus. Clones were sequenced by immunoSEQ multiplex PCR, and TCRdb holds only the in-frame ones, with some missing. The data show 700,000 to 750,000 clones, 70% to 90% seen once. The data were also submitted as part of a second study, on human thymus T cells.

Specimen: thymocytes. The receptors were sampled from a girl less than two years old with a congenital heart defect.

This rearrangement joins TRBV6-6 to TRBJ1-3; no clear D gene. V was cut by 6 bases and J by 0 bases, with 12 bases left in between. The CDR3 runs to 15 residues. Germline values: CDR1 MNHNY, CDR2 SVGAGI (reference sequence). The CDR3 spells CASSPLAASGNTIYF. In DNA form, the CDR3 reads TGTGCCAGCAGCCCGCTGGCGGCCTCTGGAAACACCATATATTTT.

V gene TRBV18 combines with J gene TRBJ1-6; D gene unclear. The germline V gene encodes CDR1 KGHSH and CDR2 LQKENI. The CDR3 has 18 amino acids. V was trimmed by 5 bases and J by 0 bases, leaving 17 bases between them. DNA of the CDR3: TGTGCCAGCTCAGGGAGAGGAGGAACGAGCTCCTATAATTCACCCCTCCACTTT. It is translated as CASSGRGGTSSYNSPLHF.

CDR3 in DNA: TGCGCCAGCAGCTTGAGCGGCCGGTCAGTCAATTCACCCCTCCACTTT. It specifies CASSLSGRSVNSPLHF. The rearrangement joins TRBV5-1 to TRBJ1-6, with D unclear. The length of the CDR3 is 16 residues. Between the trimmed V and J ends, which lost 1 base and 7 bases, there was a span of 15 bases. Germline lookup yields CDR1 SGHRS and CDR2 YFSETQ.

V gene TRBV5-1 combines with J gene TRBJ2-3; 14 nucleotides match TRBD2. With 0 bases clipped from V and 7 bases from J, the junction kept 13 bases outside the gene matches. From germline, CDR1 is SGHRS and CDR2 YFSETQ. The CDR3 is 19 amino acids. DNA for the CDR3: TGCGCCAGCAGCTTGGACGGGGGACTAGCGGGGGCCCTCGGGCATACGCAGTATTTT. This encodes CASSLDGGLAGALGHTQYF.

CDR3 in DNA: TGCGCCAGCAGCCAAGAACTGGCTAGCTTCCAGTTCCCCTACAATGAGCAGTTCTTC. This gives the protein CASSQELASFQFPYNEQFF. The chain uses TRBV4-1 and TRBJ2-1, with D maybe TRBD2 (5 bases). The CDR3 consists of 19 residues. The germline V and J ends were trimmed by 0 bases and 2 bases, with 20 bases remaining between them. Per the germline V gene, CDR1 is MGHRA and CDR2 is YSYEKL.